Each of the 29 T cell receptor beta chains below was sequenced from the same sample in a study of blood T cell repertoires in COVID-19. TCRdb's copy holds only in-frame clones and misses some; the assay was immunoSEQ multiplex PCR. Counted here are about 130,000 clones, approximately 87% occurring once; the ten biggest clones make up about 3.6%. Sequenced: peripheral blood. The source of these receptors is a woman aged 60-70 years with acute or convalescent COVID-19.

V gene TRBV5-1 combines with J gene TRBJ1-2; D is perhaps TRBD1 (6 bases). V gave up 4 bases and J gave up 6 bases, with 19 bases separating them. This CDR3 has 15 residues. Germline V CDR1 and CDR2: SGHRS, YFSETQ. In nucleotides, the CDR3 is TGCGCCAGCAGCCTACAGGGACCTAGGGGTGATGGCTACACCTTC. This gives the protein CASSLQGPRGDGYTF.

The V call is TRBV9, the J call TRBJ2-2; 9 bases agree with TRBD2. Germline V gene sequence: CDR1 SGDLS, CDR2 YYNGEE. V lost 3 bases to trimming and J lost 6 bases; unmatched junction nucleotides: 12. The CDR3 extends over 17 amino acids. CDR3 bases: TGTGCCAGCAGCGCCAGGGGTAGCGGGAGTGTCGCCGGGGAGCTGTTTTTT. This codes for CASSARGSGSVAGELFF.

This chain links TRBV4-1 with TRBJ2-3; D is uncertain. Per the germline V gene, CDR1 is MGHRA and CDR2 is YSYEKL. The CDR3 is 17 residues long. With 2 bases removed from V and 2 bases from J, the gap between germline ends came to 17 bases. The chain's CDR3 is CASSQSPVLSFTDTQYF. CDR3 coding DNA: TGCGCCAGCAGCCAATCCCCGGTCTTGTCCTTCACAGATACGCAGTATTTT.

The chain uses TRBV28 and TRBJ2-7; 9 positions agree with TRBD1. This CDR3 has 14 residues. J gave up 4 bases and V 6 bases, and 7 bases lay outside the gene matches. CDR1 and CDR2 (germline): MDHEN, SYDVKM. The CDR3 DNA sequence: TGTGCCAGCAGCTATCCGGGACAGGGATACGAGCAGTACTTC. Translation: CASSYPGQGYEQYF. Full variable domain (missing parts from reference TRBV28 and TRBJ2-7): DVKVTQSSRYLVKRTGEKVFLECVQDMDHENMFWYRQDPGLGLRLIYFSYDVKMKEKGDIPEGYSVSREKKERFSLILESASTNQTSMYLCASSYPGQGYEQYFGPGTRLTVT.

The chain employs TRBV9 and TRBJ2-3, with 8 bases that match TRBD2. Germline lookup yields CDR1 SGDLS and CDR2 YYNGEE. The CDR3 sequence is 16 residues long. The junction had 7 bases not matched to a gene; V was cut back by 0 bases and J by 4 bases. CDR3 in DNA: TGTGCCAGCAGCGTAGGATCCGGGACTAGGGCAGATACGCAGTATTTT. It is translated as CASSVGSGTRADTQYF. The full variable domain, with the rest looked up from reference TRBV9 and TRBJ2-3, is DSGVTQTPKHLITATGQRVTLRCSPRSGDLSVYWYQQSLDQGLQFLIQYYNGEERAKGNILERFSAQQFPDLHSELNLSSLELGDSALYFCASSVGSGTRADTQYFGPGTRLTVL.

This clone was seen more than once but under ten times. The rearrangement joins TRBV19 to TRBJ1-1, with D tentatively TRBD1 (6 bases). The length of the CDR3 is 15 residues. Germline V gives CDR1 LNHDA, CDR2 SQIVND (reference sequence). Trimming stripped 7 bases from V and 0 bases from J, with 15 bases between. The CDR3 sequence: CASTPWGGMNTEAFF. In DNA form, the CDR3 reads TGTGCCAGTACCCCATGGGGGGGCATGAACACTGAAGCTTTCTTT.

CDR3 loop: CAISARDTGNTIYF. CDR3 nucleotides: TGTGCCATCAGTGCCCGGGACACTGGAAACACCATATATTTT. The chain joins TRBV10-3 to TRBJ1-3; D is possibly TRBD1 (6 bases). V shed 4 bases and J shed 2 bases, with 9 bases lying between them. CDR3 length: 14 amino acids. Germline CDR1 is ENHRY and CDR2 is SYGVKD.

This clone occurred once. The genes are TRBV10-3 and TRBJ1-1; 10 bases map to TRBD1. V dropped 4 bases and J dropped 1; count of bases not matched to a gene: 3. The germline gives CDR1 ENHRY, CDR2 SYGVKD. The length of the CDR3 is 15 residues. CDR3 in DNA: TGTGCCATCAGTGGGACAGGGGGTTCGAACACTGAAGCTTTCTTT. This codes for CAISGTGGSNTEAFF.

The V gene is TRBV7-2, the J gene TRBJ2-3; TRBD1 matches 7 bases. The CDR3 covers 14 residues. V trimming: 5 bases; J trimming: 1 base; junction bases outside the gene matches: 3. The germline gives CDR1 SGHTA, CDR2 FQGNSA. CDR3 sequence (DNA): TGTGCCAGCAGCCCCGGACAGGGCACAGATACGCAGTATTTT. Translated: CASSPGQGTDTQYF. Full variable domain (missing parts from reference TRBV7-2 and TRBJ2-3): GAGVSQSPSNKVTEKGKDVELRCDPISGHTALYWYRQSLGQGLEFLIYFQGNSAPDKSGLPSDRFSAERTGGSVSTLTIQRTQQEDSAVYLCASSPGQGTDTQYFGPGTRLTVL.

The table lists this clone with a count of one. V and J are TRBV5-4 and TRBJ2-5, with 9 positions matching TRBD1. Germline loops: CDR1 SGHNT, CDR2 YYREEE (reference sequence). This CDR3 has 16 amino acids. The V and J ends lost 4 bases and 4 bases, in that order; junction bases with no gene match: 11. The CDR3 reads CASSSPQGARRETQYF. In DNA form, the CDR3 reads TGTGCCAGCAGCAGCCCACAGGGGGCCCGAAGAGAGACCCAGTACTTC.

This clone occurred once. V gene TRBV5-1 combines with J gene TRBJ2-2; 7 nucleotides align to TRBD1. Germline V gene lookup returns CDR1 SGHRS and CDR2 YFSETQ. V lost 4 bases and J lost 4; bases outside the gene matches: 13. There are 17 residues in the CDR3. CDR3: CASSRTLTGWGTGELFF. The CDR3, as DNA: TGCGCCAGCAGCCGCACCTTGACAGGGTGGGGCACCGGGGAGCTGTTTTTT. Using reference TRBV5-1 and TRBJ2-2 for the parts outside the CDR3, the full variable domain is KAGVTQTPRYLIKTRGQQVTLSCSPISGHRSVSWYQQTPGQGLQFLFEYFSETQRNKGNFPGRFSGRQFSNSRSEMNVSTLELGDSALYLCASSRTLTGWGTGELFFGEGSRLTVL.

The chain is built from TRBV12-3 or TRBV12-4 and TRBJ1-1; D gene uncertain. The germline V and J ends were trimmed by 4 bases and 3 bases, with 3 bases remaining between them. The CDR3 is 11 amino acids. The CDR3 protein is CASSSYTEAFF. CDR3 coding DNA: TGTGCCAGCAGTTCTTACACTGAAGCTTTCTTT.

The J gene is TRBJ2-3, the V gene TRBV10-1; possible D gene TRBD2, 5 bases. V was pared by 3 bases and J by 5 bases, with 12 bases between. The CDR3 is 14 residues long. Germline V gives CDR1 WNHNN, CDR2 SYGVQD (reference sequence). CDR3 sequence reads: CASSEGPRGDTQYF. The CDR3 nucleotides read TGCGCCAGCAGTGAAGGTCCCCGGGGAGATACGCAGTATTTT.

The gene calls are TRBV19 and TRBJ1-5; D is perhaps TRBD1 (6 bases). This CDR3 comprises 14 residues. V was pared by 10 bases and J by 0 bases, with 13 bases between. Germline V lookup: CDR1 LNHDA, CDR2 SQIVND (reference sequence). CDR3 bases: TGTGCCACCAGGGGACCGAATAGCAATCAGCCCCAGCATTTT. Residues: CATRGPNSNQPQHF.

The chain employs TRBV27 and TRBJ2-7; 13 positions match TRBD2. The CDR3 runs to 15 residues. Trimming took 5 bases from V and 7 from J; bases not matched to a gene: 8. From germline, CDR1 is MNHEY and CDR2 SMNVEV (reference sequence). The CDR3 DNA reads as TGTGCCAGCAGTGGGGGACTAGCGGGGAATATAGAGCAGTACTTC. It codes for CASSGGLAGNIEQYF.

This chain connects TRBV15 to TRBJ1-3; perhaps TRBD1 as D (6 bases). V gave up 10 bases and J gave up 2 bases, with 12 bases separating them. The length of the CDR3 is 13 residues. CDR1 is LNHNV and CDR2 is YYDKDF in the germline V gene (reference sequence). The CDR3: CAIQGKTGNTIYF. For the CDR3, the DNA is TGTGCCATACAGGGTAAAACTGGAAACACCATATATTTT. The full variable domain, with the rest looked up from reference TRBV15 and TRBJ1-3, is DAMVIQNPRYQVTQFGKPVTLSCSQTLNHNVMYWYQQKSSQAPKLLFHYYDKDFNNEADTPDNFQSRRPNTSFCFLDIRSPGLGDTAMYLCAIQGKTGNTIYFGEGSWLTVV.

The chain combines TRBV18 with TRBJ1-1; 8 bases map to TRBD1. There are 15 residues in the CDR3. The V segment lost 3 bases and the J segment 6 bases; nucleotides outside the gene matches: 9. CDR1 and CDR2 (germline): KGHSH, LQKENI. This chain's CDR3 is CASSPQGAIGAEAFF. The CDR3 region has the DNA TGTGCCAGCTCACCTCAGGGGGCTATAGGCGCTGAAGCTTTCTTT. Full variable domain (missing parts from reference TRBV18 and TRBJ1-1): NAGVMQNPRHLVRRRGQEARLRCSPMKGHSHVYWYRQLPEEGLKFMVYLQKENIIDESGMPKERFSAEFPKEGPSILRIQQVVRGDSAAYFCASSPQGAIGAEAFFGQGTRLTVV.

The J gene is TRBJ1-1, the V gene TRBV12-3 or TRBV12-4, with D perhaps matching TRBD1 (5 bases). Trimming took off 2 bases at V and 3 bases at J, with 7 bases between the two ends. The CDR3 contains 13 residues. The CDR3 region is CASSLQGYTEAFF. For the CDR3, the DNA is TGTGCCAGCAGTTTACAGGGCTACACTGAAGCTTTCTTT.

The chain joins TRBV5-1 to TRBJ2-7, with TRBD2 identical over 10 bases. The germline V gene has CDR1 SGHRS and CDR2 YFSETQ. The CDR3 runs 14 residues. Trimming cost V 2 bases and J 8 bases; bases outside gene matches: 7. CDR3: CASSFSGRKPQQYF. The DNA for the CDR3 is TGCGCCAGCAGCTTTAGCGGGAGGAAGCCCCAGCAGTACTTC.

The chain combines TRBV5-1 with TRBJ1-2, with TRBD1 as a possible D gene (6 bases). Germline V gene lookup returns CDR1 SGHRS and CDR2 YFSETQ. V was cut by 0 bases and J by 6 bases, with 15 bases left in between. This CDR3 region has 15 residues. CDR3 nucleotide sequence: TGCGCCAGCAGCTTGGAGGGGGGGATCCTCCATGGCTACACCTTC. This codes for CASSLEGGILHGYTF.

V usage is TRBV3-1 (or the pseudogene TRBV3-2) and J usage is TRBJ2-5; maybe TRBD2 (6 bases). Germline-derived CDR1 and CDR2 are LGHDT and YNNKEL (reference sequence). CDR3 size: 16 residues. The V gene lost 1 base and the J gene lost 2 bases, with 14 bases spanning the gap. The CDR3 protein is CASSQAPAGRQETQYF. DNA for the CDR3: TGTGCCAGCAGCCAAGCCCCCGCGGGACGGCAAGAGACCCAGTACTTC.

DNA for the CDR3: TGTGCCAGCGCCCTAAGCACAGATACGCAGTATTTT. Translated: CASALSTDTQYF. V usage is TRBV9 and J usage is TRBJ2-3, with D hard to call. This CDR3 contains 12 residues. Trimming cost V 7 bases and J 0 bases, with 6 bases left between them. Germline values: CDR1 SGDLS, CDR2 YYNGEE.

The chain combines TRBV28 with TRBJ1-2; D unclear. This CDR3 is built from 13 residues. The V end lost 5 bases, the J end lost 2 bases, and 9 bases lay between the germline ends. Germline V gene data show CDR1 as MDHEN and CDR2 as SYDVKM. CDR3 loop: CASSLTRNYGYTF. CDR3 coding DNA: TGTGCCAGCAGTCTAACCAGGAACTATGGCTACACCTTC.

The genes are TRBV5-4 and TRBJ2-1; D possibly corresponds to TRBD2 (6 bases). Between the trimmed V and J ends, which lost 4 bases and 8 bases, there was a span of 16 bases. Germline-derived CDR1 and CDR2 are SGHNT and YYREEE (reference sequence). CDR3 size: 14 residues. The CDR3 is CASSRDSFAHEQFF. CDR3 nucleotides: TGTGCCAGCAGCCGGGACTCGTTCGCCCATGAGCAGTTCTTC.

CDR3 DNA sequence: TGTGCCAGTAAACAGGGACTGAACACTGAAGCTTTCTTT. The encoded protein is CASKQGLNTEAFF. J is TRBJ1-1 and V is TRBV2, with D perhaps matching TRBD1 (6 bases). This CDR3 has 13 amino acids. Trimming removed 9 bases at V and 0 bases at J, with 11 bases between. Germline CDR1 and CDR2: SNHLY and FYNNEI.

This clone has only one observation. The chain couples TRBV9 to TRBJ1-2; D remains unclear. Trimming took 1 base from V and 13 from J, leaving 14 bases between them. Germline V gene data show CDR1 as SGDLS and CDR2 as YYNGEE. The CDR3 is made up of 12 amino acids. CDR3 sequence (DNA): TGTGCCAGCAGCGTATTGTCGGGAGCGTTCACCTTC. Translated, it gives CASSVLSGAFTF.

The V gene is TRBV7-9, the J gene TRBJ2-3; 10 bases agree with TRBD2. Germline CDR1 reads SEHNR; CDR2 reads FQNEAQ (reference sequence). V lost 1 base and J lost 5; bases outside the gene matches: 6. The CDR3 runs 16 residues. CDR3 DNA sequence: TGTGCCAGCAGCTTAGTCCTAGCGGGAGTACGAGATACGCAGTATTTT. Residues: CASSLVLAGVRDTQYF.

The chain joins TRBV29-1 to TRBJ1-6; 11 positions agree with TRBD1. After removal of 6 bases from V and 9 bases from J, the junction contained 1 base not matched to a gene. The CDR3 has 12 amino acids. From germline, CDR1 is SQVTM and CDR2 ANQGSEA. The CDR3 spells CSVGQGGSPLHF. The DNA of the CDR3 is TGCAGCGTGGGACAGGGGGGTTCACCCCTCCACTTT.

This clone was recorded a few times. The rearrangement links TRBV14 to TRBJ1-1, with a tentative D call TRBD1 (5 bases). Looked up from germline, CDR1 is SGHDN and CDR2 is FVKESK. This CDR3 is 15 amino acids long. The germline V and J ends were trimmed by 4 bases and 0 bases, with 12 bases remaining between them. CDR3 loop: CASSPPGRVNTEAFF. Here the CDR3 DNA reads TGTGCCAGCAGCCCCCCAGGGAGGGTGAACACTGAAGCTTTCTTT.